The TCR delta chain under discussion was sequenced for a study of intestinal T cells in coeliac disease (dated by TCRdb to 2020 to 2021). A note on the overall study: In the TRG cohort, the mean age of coeliac patients was roughly 15 years compared with less than 55 years for controls, so the coeliac patients were much younger than the controls. All coeliac patients in the TRD cohort had raised anti-tissue transglutaminase antibodies, while no controls did. The TCR-delta (TRD) cohort included duodenal biopsies from some eleven coeliac disease patients and some eleven non-coeliac controls. Duodenal biopsies from 30 to 35 coeliac disease patients and about 20 non-coeliac controls made up a second, larger TCR-gamma (TRG) cohort.

Broad study findings and their caveats: A significant age difference was observed between coeliac and control groups, although significant classification was not yielded by an age-split analysis. FFPE-derived DNA was found to be relatively degraded, and loss of a proportion of TCR sequences in each sample was likely caused by this degradation. Repeated CDR3 amino acid sequences could not be distinguished from PCR duplicates. Clustering based on TRG put most of the roughly 54 biopsies (94.4%) in the right class, and the reported leave-one-out accuracy was roughly 87%. TRD kmer-based clustering correctly classified all 20 or so biopsies in training, with a reported leave-one-out accuracy of about 91%.

With respect to this clone: What this receptor recognizes is not known. No much larger clone exists at a distance of one base, and base qualities are not known.

The germline V gene specifies TSWWSYY as CDR1 and QGS as CDR2. The germline V end is reduced by 2 bases and the J end by 4 bases; junction bases left unmatched: 13. From the cysteine through the phenylalanine, the CDR3 covers 19 amino acids. The retained sequence is limited to the CDR3, 57 bases, with the frame set at the first base. Genomic DNA was extracted with the QIAamp DNA FFPE tissue kit from ten 5-um FFPE scrolls per case. Classification of coeliac disease based on the TCR repertoire was tested using fully anonymised formalin-fixed paraffin-embedded duodenal biopsies that were surplus to diagnostic needs. The library was prepared using multiplex PCR. The Biomed-2 kit was used to amplify TRD repertoires in bulk from approximately 140 ng of biopsy DNA. Purified TRD amplicons were pooled in equal amounts into a roughly 4 nM library before sequencing. Sequencing of TRD libraries was performed on an Illumina MiSeq with v3 chemistry and 2 x 300 cycles. Under the source paper's analysis protocol: FastX removed reads in which more than 10% of nucleotides fell below the per-patient third-quartile quality score. IMGT/HighV-QUEST was used to align the reads, assigning V, D and J genes, identifying CDR3 regions and assessing functionality. After the sequences were translated into amino acids, every sequence predicted to be non-functional was thrown out. CDR3s were split into kmers with and without positional annotation, PCA was performed on kmer frequencies, and samples were clustered using all 1023 combinations of PCs 1-10. Leave-one-out cross-validation was used to validate the classification, with parameters re-optimised on the remaining samples in each round. Shannon diversity was computed with the vegan R package from repeated random subsamples equal to the lowest read count. Identical DNA sequences were merged into single rows after TCRdb reprocessed the public reads with CATT. These V and J calls originate from TCRdb's pipeline instead of the authors' own analysis. The sample has some 1,400 delta-chain clones on record, about 69% of them singletons. The biggest ten clones account for roughly 18% of the sample.

This clonotype was obtained from a human donor with celiac disease. Sequencing input: a duodenal biopsy. The chain links TRDV1 with TRDJ1; 13 bases in the junction line up with TRDD3. The CDR3 region reads CALGEIPPLTGGYGDKLIF. The nucleotide sequence reads TGTGCTCTTGGGGAAATACCCCCCCTTACTGGGGGATACGGCGATAAACTCATCTTT.